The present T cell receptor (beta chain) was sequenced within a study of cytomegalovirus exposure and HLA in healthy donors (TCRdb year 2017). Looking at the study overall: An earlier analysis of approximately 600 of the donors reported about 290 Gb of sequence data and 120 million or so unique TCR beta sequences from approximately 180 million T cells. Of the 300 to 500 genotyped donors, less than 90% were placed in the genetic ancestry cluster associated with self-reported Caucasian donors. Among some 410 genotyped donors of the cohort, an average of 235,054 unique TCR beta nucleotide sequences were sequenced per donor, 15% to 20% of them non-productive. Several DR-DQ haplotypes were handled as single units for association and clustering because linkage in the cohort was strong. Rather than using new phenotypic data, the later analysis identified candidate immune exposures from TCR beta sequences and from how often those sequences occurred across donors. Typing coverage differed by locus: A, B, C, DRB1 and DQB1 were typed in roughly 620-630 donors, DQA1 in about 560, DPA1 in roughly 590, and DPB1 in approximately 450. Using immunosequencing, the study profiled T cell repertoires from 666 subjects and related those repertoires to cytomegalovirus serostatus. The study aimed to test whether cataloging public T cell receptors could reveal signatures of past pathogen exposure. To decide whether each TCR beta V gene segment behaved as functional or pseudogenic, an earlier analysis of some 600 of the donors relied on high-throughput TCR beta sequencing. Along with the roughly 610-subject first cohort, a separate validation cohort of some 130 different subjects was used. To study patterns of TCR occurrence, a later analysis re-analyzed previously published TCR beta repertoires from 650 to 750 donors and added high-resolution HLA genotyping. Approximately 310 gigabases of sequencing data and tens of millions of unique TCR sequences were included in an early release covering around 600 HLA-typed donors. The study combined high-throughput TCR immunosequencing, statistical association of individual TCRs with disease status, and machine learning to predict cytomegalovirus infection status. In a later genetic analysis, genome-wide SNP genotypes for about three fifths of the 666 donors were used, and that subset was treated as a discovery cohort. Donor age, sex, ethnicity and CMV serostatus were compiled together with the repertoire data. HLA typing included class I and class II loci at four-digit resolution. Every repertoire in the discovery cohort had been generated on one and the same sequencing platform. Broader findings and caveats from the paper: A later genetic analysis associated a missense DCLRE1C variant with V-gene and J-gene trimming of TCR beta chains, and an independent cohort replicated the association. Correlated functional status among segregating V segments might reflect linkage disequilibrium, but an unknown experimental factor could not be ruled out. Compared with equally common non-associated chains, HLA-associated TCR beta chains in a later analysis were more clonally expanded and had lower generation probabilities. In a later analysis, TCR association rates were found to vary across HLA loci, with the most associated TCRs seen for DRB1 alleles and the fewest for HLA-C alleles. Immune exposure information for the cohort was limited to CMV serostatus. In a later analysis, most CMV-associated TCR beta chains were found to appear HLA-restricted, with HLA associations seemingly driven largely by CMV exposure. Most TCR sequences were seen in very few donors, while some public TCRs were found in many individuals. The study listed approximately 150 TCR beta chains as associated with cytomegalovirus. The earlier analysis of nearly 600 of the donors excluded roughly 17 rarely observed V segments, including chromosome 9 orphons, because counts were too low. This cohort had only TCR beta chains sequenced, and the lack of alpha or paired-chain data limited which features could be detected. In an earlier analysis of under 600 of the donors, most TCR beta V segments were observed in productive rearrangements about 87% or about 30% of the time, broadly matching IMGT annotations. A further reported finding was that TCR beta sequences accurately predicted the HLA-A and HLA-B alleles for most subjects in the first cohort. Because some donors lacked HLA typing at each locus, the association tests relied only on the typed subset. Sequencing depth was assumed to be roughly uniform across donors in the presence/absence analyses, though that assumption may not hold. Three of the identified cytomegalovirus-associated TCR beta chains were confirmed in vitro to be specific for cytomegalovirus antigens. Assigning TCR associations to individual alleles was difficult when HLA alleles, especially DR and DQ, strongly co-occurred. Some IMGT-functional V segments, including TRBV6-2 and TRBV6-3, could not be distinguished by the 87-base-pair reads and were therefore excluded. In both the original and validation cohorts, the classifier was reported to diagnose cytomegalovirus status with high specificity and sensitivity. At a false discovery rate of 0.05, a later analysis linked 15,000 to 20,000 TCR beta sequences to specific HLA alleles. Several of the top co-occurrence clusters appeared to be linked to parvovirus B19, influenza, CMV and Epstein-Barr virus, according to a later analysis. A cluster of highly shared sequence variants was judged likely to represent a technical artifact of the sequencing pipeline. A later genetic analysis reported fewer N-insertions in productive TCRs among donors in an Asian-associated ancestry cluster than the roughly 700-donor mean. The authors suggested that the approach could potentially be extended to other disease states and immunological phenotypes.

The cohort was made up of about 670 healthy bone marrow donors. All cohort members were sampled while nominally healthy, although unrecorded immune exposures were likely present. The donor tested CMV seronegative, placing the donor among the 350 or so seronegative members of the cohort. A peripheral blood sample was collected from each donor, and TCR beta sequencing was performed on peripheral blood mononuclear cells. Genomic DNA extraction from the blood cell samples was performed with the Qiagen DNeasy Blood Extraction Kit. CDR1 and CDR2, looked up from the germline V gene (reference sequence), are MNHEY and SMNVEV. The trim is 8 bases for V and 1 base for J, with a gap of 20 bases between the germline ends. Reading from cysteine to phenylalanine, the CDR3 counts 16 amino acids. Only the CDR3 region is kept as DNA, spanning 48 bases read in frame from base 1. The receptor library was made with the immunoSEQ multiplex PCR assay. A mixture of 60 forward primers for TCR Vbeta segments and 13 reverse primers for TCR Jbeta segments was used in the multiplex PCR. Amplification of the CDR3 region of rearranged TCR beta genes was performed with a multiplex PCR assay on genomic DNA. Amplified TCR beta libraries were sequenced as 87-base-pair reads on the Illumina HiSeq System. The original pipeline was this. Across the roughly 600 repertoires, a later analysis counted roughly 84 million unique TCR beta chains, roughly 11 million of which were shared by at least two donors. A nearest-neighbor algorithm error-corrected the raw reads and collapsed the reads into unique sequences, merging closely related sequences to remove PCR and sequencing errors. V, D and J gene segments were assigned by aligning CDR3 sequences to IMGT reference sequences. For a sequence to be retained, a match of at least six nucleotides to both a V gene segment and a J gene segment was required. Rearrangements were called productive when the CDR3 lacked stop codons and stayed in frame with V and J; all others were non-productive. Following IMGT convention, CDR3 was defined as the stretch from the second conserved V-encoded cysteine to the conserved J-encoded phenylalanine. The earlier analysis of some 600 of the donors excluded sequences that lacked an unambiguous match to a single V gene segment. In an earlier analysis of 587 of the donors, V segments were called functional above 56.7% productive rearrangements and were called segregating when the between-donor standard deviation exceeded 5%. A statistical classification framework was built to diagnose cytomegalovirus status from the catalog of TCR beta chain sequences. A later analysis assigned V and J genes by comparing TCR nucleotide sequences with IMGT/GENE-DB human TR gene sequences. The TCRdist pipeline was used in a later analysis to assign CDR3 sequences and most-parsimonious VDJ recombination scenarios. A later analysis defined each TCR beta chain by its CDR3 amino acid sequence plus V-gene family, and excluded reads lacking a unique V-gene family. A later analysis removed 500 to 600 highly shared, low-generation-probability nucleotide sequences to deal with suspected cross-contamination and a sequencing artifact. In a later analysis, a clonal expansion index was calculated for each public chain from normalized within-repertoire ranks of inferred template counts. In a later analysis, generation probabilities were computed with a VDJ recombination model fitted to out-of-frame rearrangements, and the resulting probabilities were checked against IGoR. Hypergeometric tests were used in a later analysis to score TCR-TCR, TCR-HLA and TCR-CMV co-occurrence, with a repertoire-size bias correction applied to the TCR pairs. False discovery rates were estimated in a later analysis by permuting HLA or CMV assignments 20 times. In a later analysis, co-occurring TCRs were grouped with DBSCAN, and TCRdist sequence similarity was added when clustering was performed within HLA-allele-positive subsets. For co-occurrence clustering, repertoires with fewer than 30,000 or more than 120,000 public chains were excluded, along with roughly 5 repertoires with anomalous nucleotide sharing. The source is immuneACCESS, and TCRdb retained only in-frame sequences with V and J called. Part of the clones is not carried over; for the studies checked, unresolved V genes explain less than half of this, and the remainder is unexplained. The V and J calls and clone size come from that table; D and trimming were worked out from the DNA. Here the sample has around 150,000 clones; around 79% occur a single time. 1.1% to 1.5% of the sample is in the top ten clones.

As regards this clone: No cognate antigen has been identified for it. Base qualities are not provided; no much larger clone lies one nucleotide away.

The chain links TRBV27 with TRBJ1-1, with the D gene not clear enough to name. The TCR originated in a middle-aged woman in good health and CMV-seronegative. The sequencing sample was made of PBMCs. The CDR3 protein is CASCSPFPGSNTEAFF. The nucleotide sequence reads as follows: TGTGCCAGCTGTTCCCCATTTCCGGGGTCGAACACTGAAGCTTTCTTT.